The T cell receptor (beta chain) described here comes from a study of blood T cell repertoires in COVID-19. Turning to the study itself: Both acute and convalescent COVID-19 samples were obtained from the United States, Italy and Spain. Nucleic acid was either cDNA or gDNA, and it came from T cells, B-cell-depleted T cells, or PBMCs.

The assay was immunoSEQ multiplex PCR, and TCRdb's table has in-frame clones only and misses some. The sample has 95,000 to 150,000 clones; 60% to 85% are singletons. V was pared by 3 bases and J by 4 bases, with 22 bases between. Germline CDR1 reads KGHSH; CDR2 reads LQKENI. The CDR3 runs 17 residues. This sequence was found in a man aged 65 to 85 with acute or convalescent COVID-19. Sequencing input: peripheral blood. The chain couples TRBV18 to TRBJ2-7; tentatively, D is TRBD1 (6 bases). DNA of the CDR3: TGTGCCAGCTCACCGCGGCATCTCCGGGACACAACTTACGAGCAGTACTTC. This encodes CASSPRHLRDTTYEQYF.